Shown below are 4 T cell receptor beta chains from a single sample sequenced in a study of metastatic and nonmetastatic thyroid tumors. No patient had received any treatment before thyroid surgery. TCRdb re-called the PCR reads through MiXCR. The table has 10,000 to 15,000 clones, roughly 29% seen once; the top ten hold roughly 20%. The sample comprised tumor tissue. The receptor source for this set is a female donor with papillary thyroid cancer or a benign thyroid nodule (not recorded which). Some clones in this sample may be carry-over from other donors' samples.

The chain combines TRBV20-1 with TRBJ1-2; TRBD1 is a possible D gene (5 bases). The CDR3 consists of 15 residues. The germline V and J ends were trimmed by 5 bases and 3 bases, with 19 bases remaining between them. Per the germline V gene, CDR1 is DFQATT and CDR2 is SNEGSKA (reference sequence). The CDR3 DNA sequence: TGCAGTGCTCCCCCCCCAGACAGTGAATACTATGGCTACACCTTC. Its protein product is CSAPPPDSEYYGYTF.

About this clone: The conserved closing phenylalanine or tryptophan is absent in this CDR3, likely reflecting a read error. The chain employs TRBV20-1 and TRBJ2-7; D is perhaps TRBD1 or TRBD2 (5 bases each). CDR3 length equals 13 residues. Trimming removed 6 bases at V and 3 bases at J, with 15 bases between. Germline values: CDR1 DFQATT, CDR2 SNEGSKA (reference sequence). The CDR3, as DNA: TGCAGTGCCGGGGTGTTAGGGGTCTACGAGCAGTACCTC. Protein product: CSAGVLGVYEQYL.

This clone was counted a few times. One end of the junction is discordant with germline, which a read error may explain. V and J are TRBV6-1 and TRBJ2-7; 14 bases are shared with TRBD2. The germline CDR1 and CDR2 sequences are MNHNS and SASEGT. The CDR3 covers 14 residues. CDR3 residues: CAISATSGRDEQYF. CDR3 coding DNA: TGTGCCATCAGTGCGACTAGCGGGAGGGACGAGCAGTACTTC.

This clone was observed at least ten times. The chain couples TRBV29-1 to TRBJ1-1; TRBD1 is a possible D gene (5 bases). Germline V gene sequence: CDR1 SQVTM, CDR2 ANQGSEA. V lost 0 bases, J lost 8 bases, and 16 bases lay in between. The CDR3 length is 14 residues. Here the CDR3 DNA reads TGCAGCGTTGAAGATATCGAGGGGTGGGACGAAGCTTTCTTT. It specifies CSVEDIEGWDEAFF.